The 23 T cell receptor beta chains reported below all come from one sample, sequenced in a study of CD4 T cells in relation to SARS-CoV-2 and coronaviruses. Profiling relied on immunoSEQ multiplex PCR, and the TCRdb table lists in-frame clones only, not all of them. The data contain some 40,000 clones, 70% to 90% of them singletons. The sample taken for sequencing was memory CD4+ T cells from PBMCs. Receptor source: an adult with COVID-19.

The chain uses TRBV30 and TRBJ2-7; 8 bases match TRBD2. The CDR3 is 16 residues long. Per the germline V gene, CDR1 is GTSNPN and CDR2 is SVGIG (reference sequence). With 2 bases clipped from V and 5 bases from J, the junction kept 14 bases outside the gene matches. The CDR3 protein is CAWSSPGGAPQDEQYF. The CDR3 DNA sequence: TGTGCCTGGAGTTCACCGGGGGGGGCCCCTCAGGACGAGCAGTACTTC.

V is TRBV19 and J is TRBJ2-3; 11 bases are shared with TRBD1. This CDR3 contains 19 residues. V lost 4 bases, J lost 2 bases, and 14 bases stayed unmatched. From germline, CDR1 is LNHDA and CDR2 SQIVND (reference sequence). CDR3 coding DNA: TGTGCCAGTAGTAGAGGACAGGGGGCAAGCGGGAGGCTCACAGATACGCAGTATTTT. This translates into CASSRGQGASGRLTDTQYF.

The chain couples TRBV7-9 to TRBJ1-1, with D uncertain. V lost 0 bases and J 10 bases, leaving 9 bases between the germline ends. The CDR3 has 12 residues. From germline, CDR1 is SEHNR and CDR2 FQNEAQ (reference sequence). CDR3 bases: TGTGCCAGCAGCTTAGCCGAACCGGGAGCTTTCTTT. Translating it yields CASSLAEPGAFF.

V is TRBV19 and J is TRBJ1-1; D is ambiguous. The germline V gene has CDR1 LNHDA and CDR2 SQIVND (reference sequence). With 6 bases removed from V and 3 bases from J, the gap between germline ends came to 11 bases. The CDR3 consists of 13 residues. The CDR3 sequence: CASSFNMDTEAFF. CDR3 DNA: TGTGCCAGTAGCTTCAACATGGACACTGAAGCTTTCTTT.

The V and J genes are TRBV24-1 and TRBJ2-1, with D perhaps matching TRBD1 or TRBD2 (5 bases each). Germline-derived CDR1 and CDR2 are KGHDR and SFDVKD. V was trimmed by 4 bases and J by 6 bases, leaving 12 bases between them. The CDR3 spans 14 residues. CDR3: CATSDLRGGNEQFF. CDR3 bases: TGTGCCACCAGTGACCTGAGGGGCGGCAATGAGCAGTTCTTC.

CDR3 amino acids: CASSQDATGQQYF. CDR3 sequence (DNA): TGCGCCAGCAGCCAAGACGCTACGGGGCAACAGTATTTT. The chain joins TRBV4-3 to TRBJ2-3; D tentatively reads TRBD1 or TRBD2 (5 bases each). The V gene's germline CDR1 is LGHNA and CDR2 YSLEER. The CDR3 runs to 13 residues. With 0 bases removed from V and 12 bases from J, the gap between germline ends came to 13 bases.

The genes are TRBV19 and TRBJ2-5; possibly TRBD1 for D (5 bases). Trimming pared 3 bases from V and 2 bases from J, leaving 13 bases between. Germline V lookup: CDR1 LNHDA, CDR2 SQIVND (reference sequence). This CDR3 contains 15 residues. The DNA for the CDR3 is TGTGCCAGTAGTATTGGGGCGTGGCTACAAGAGACCCAGTACTTC. It encodes CASSIGAWLQETQYF.

V gene TRBV5-1 combines with J gene TRBJ2-3; 8 bases agree with TRBD2. The V segment lost 4 bases and the J segment 2 bases; nucleotides outside the gene matches: 6. Germline CDR1 reads SGHRS; CDR2 reads YFSETQ. The CDR3 has 15 amino acids. CDR3 sequence reads: CASSPISGVTDTQYF. The DNA of the CDR3 is TGCGCCAGCAGCCCGATTAGCGGGGTCACAGATACGCAGTATTTT.

This clone was counted once. The genes are TRBV15 and TRBJ2-5, with D unresolved. Germline lookup yields CDR1 LNHNV and CDR2 YYDKDF (reference sequence). This CDR3 has 14 residues. The V gene lost 3 bases and the J gene lost 4 bases, with 12 bases spanning the gap. CDR3: CATSRNSPRETQYF. The CDR3 region has the DNA TGTGCCACCAGCAGGAACAGCCCCAGAGAGACCCAGTACTTC.

This clone was found a few times. V gene TRBV24-1 combines with J gene TRBJ2-1; 11 positions match TRBD2. The germline gives CDR1 KGHDR, CDR2 SFDVKD. The CDR3 contains 14 residues. V was clipped by 4 bases and J by 9 bases; unmatched bases: 4. In DNA, the CDR3 is TGTGCCACCAGTGAGGGACTAGCGGCAGGTGAGCAGTTCTTC. It specifies CATSEGLAAGEQFF.

This sequence joins TRBV6-5 and TRBJ1-2, with D tentatively TRBD1 (6 bases). The CDR3 sequence is 15 residues long. The germline V gene encodes CDR1 MNHEY and CDR2 SVGAGI. Trimming shortened V by 6 bases and J by 1 base, and 15 bases separated the two germline ends. DNA of the CDR3: TGTGCCAGCAGCGATTACTCACAGGGTAACTATGGCTACACCTTC. This codes for CASSDYSQGNYGYTF.

This rearrangement joins TRBV14 to TRBJ2-2; no definite D call. This CDR3 has 17 residues. Trimming took 2 bases from V and 1 from J, leaving 14 bases between them. CDR1 is SGHDN and CDR2 is FVKESK in the germline V gene. This CDR3 reads CASSQRISPLNTGELFF. As DNA, the CDR3 is TGTGCCAGCAGCCAAAGGATCTCCCCACTGAACACCGGGGAGCTGTTTTTT.

The chain combines TRBV4-3 with TRBJ2-1; 14 nucleotides agree with TRBD2. The length of the CDR3 is 18 residues. V lost 1 base, J lost 7 bases, and 9 bases stayed unmatched. The germline CDR1 and CDR2 sequences are LGHNA and YSLEER. The CDR3 region has the DNA TGCGCCAGCAGCCAAGGGATACCGGGACTAGCGGGAGTTAATGAGCAGTTCTTC. Its protein is CASSQGIPGLAGVNEQFF.

V is TRBV29-1 and J is TRBJ2-1; D is perhaps TRBD1 (5 bases). The CDR3 covers 11 residues. Trimming removed 7 bases from V and 5 bases from J, with 9 bases in between. Germline V gene data show CDR1 as SQVTM and CDR2 as ANQGSEA. CDR3 residues: CSAPTDNEQFF. The CDR3 DNA reads as TGCAGCGCCCCGACAGACAATGAGCAGTTCTTC.

This clone was recorded once. The chain carries TRBV19 and TRBJ1-5; D is possibly TRBD1 (6 bases). There are 16 residues in the CDR3. V was shortened by 6 bases and J by 0 bases, with 15 bases between the two germline ends. Germline V gene data show CDR1 as LNHDA and CDR2 as SQIVND (reference sequence). This CDR3 reads CASRIRQAHSNQPQHF. For the CDR3, the DNA is TGTGCCAGTAGGATCCGACAGGCCCATAGCAATCAGCCCCAGCATTTT.

This chain joins TRBV7-3 and TRBJ2-1; TRBD2 aligns across 8 bases. Germline V CDR1 and CDR2: SGHTA, FQGTGA. The junction had 4 bases not matched to a gene; V was cut back by 0 bases and J by 0 bases. This CDR3 spans 17 amino acids. The CDR3 protein is CASSLTGGASSYNEQFF. The CDR3 DNA reads TGTGCCAGCAGCTTAACCGGGGGGGCTAGCTCCTACAATGAGCAGTTCTTC. Full variable domain (missing parts from reference TRBV7-3 and TRBJ2-1): GAGVSQTPSNKVTEKGKYVELRCDPISGHTALYWYRQSLGQGPEFLIYFQGTGAADDSGLPNDRFFAVRPEGSVSTLKIQRTERGDSAVYLCASSLTGGASSYNEQFFGPGTRLTVL.

This rearrangement joins TRBV5-1 to TRBJ2-1; TRBD1 matches at 7 bases. The V gene end was trimmed by 7 bases and the J gene end by 6 bases; junction bases not matched to a gene: 13. The length of the CDR3 is 15 residues. The germline V gene has CDR1 SGHRS and CDR2 YFSETQ. The chain's CDR3 is CASGTTGESLNEQFF. The CDR3 DNA sequence: TGCGCCAGCGGTACAACAGGGGAGTCCCTCAATGAGCAGTTCTTC.

This rearrangement joins TRBV12-3 or TRBV12-4 to TRBJ2-5; D not certain. Trimming left V 2 bases short and J 3 bases short, with 7 bases between. This CDR3 spans 13 amino acids. The CDR3 reads CASSLIRKETQYF. CDR3 nucleotides: TGTGCCAGCAGTTTAATCAGAAAAGAGACCCAGTACTTC.

V is TRBV3-1 (or the pseudogene TRBV3-2) and J is TRBJ2-1; D is uncertain. The CDR3 sequence is 13 residues long. Germline V gene lookup returns CDR1 LGHDT and CDR2 YNNKEL (reference sequence). The germline V and J ends were trimmed by 3 bases and 9 bases, with 12 bases remaining between them. As DNA, the CDR3 is TGTGCCAGCAGCCAGGGGTCCGGGCTTGAGCAGTTCTTC. This codes for CASSQGSGLEQFF.

The V call is TRBV7-9, the J call TRBJ2-7, with a possible D match to TRBD1 (6 bases). Germline CDR1 is SEHNR and CDR2 is FQNEAQ (reference sequence). This CDR3 is built from 14 residues. Trimming stripped 5 bases from V and 2 bases from J, with 13 bases between. CDR3 nucleotides: TGTGCCAGCAGCGGCGGACAGAATCCCTACGAGCAGTACTTC. Its protein is CASSGGQNPYEQYF.

This chain connects TRBV19 to TRBJ2-5; 8 nucleotides line up with TRBD1. The CDR3 is 14 amino acids. V dropped 3 bases and J dropped 5; count of bases not matched to a gene: 5. CDR1 and CDR2 from the germline V gene are LNHDA and SQIVND (reference sequence). The CDR3 here is CASSISRQGETQYF. The CDR3 DNA sequence: TGTGCCAGTAGTATTTCAAGACAGGGGGAGACCCAGTACTTC.

This sequence joins TRBV2 and TRBJ2-1; D remains ambiguous. Trimming left V 3 bases short and J 8 bases short, with 8 bases between. The CDR3 runs to 12 residues. Germline-derived CDR1 and CDR2 are SNHLY and FYNNEI. The CDR3, as DNA: TGTGCCAGCAGTGACAATACCGATGAGCAGTTCTTC. It specifies CASSDNTDEQFF.

This sequence joins TRBV9 and TRBJ2-7; D tentatively reads TRBD1 or TRBD2 (5 bases each). This CDR3 has 13 amino acids. Germline loops: CDR1 SGDLS, CDR2 YYNGEE. The V gene lost 4 bases and the J gene lost 6 bases, with 14 bases spanning the gap. The DNA of the CDR3 is TGTGCCAGCAGCAGGGACGGGCTCCGCGAGCAGTACTTC. Its translation: CASSRDGLREQYF.